The rows below give T cell receptor beta chains drawn from one sample of a study of PD-L1 blockade in urothelial cancer. Method: immunoSEQ multiplex PCR; TCRdb's copy keeps in-frame clones and lacks some. The table lists 65,000 to 80,000 clones, under 90% of them singletons. Here the sequenced sample was PBMCs, taken around atezolizumab (anti-PD-L1) treatment. All receptors derive from a man aged 70 or older with urothelial cancer. Both conserved end residues are part of each CDR3. Fields, in order: clone size, V gene, J gene, D gene, CDR3 protein, CDR3 DNA. D genes are given only for firm matches. Clone size is stated in some rows and not others, as once, few, many or a class when expanded.

>NA|TRBV14|TRBJ2-7|NA
CASSQGQIFYEQYF
TGTGCCAGCAGCCAAGGACAGATTTTCTACGAGCAGTACTTC
>NA|TRBV9|TRBJ2-3|NA
CASSVAGRTDTQYF
TGTGCCAGCAGCGTAGCAGGGAGGACGGATACGCAGTATTTT
>NA|TRBV6-6|TRBJ2-5|TRBD2
CAITTSGRGGETQYF
TGTGCCATTACGACTAGCGGGAGGGGCGGGGAGACCCAGTACTTC
>NA|TRBV18|TRBJ2-1|NA
CASSVTERVF
TGTGCCAGCTCCGTGACGGAGAGGGTCTTC
>NA|TRBV5-4|TRBJ1-4|NA
CASSLRGAGEKLFF
TGTGCCAGCAGCTTGCGGGGGGCCGGTGAAAAACTGTTTTTT
>NA|TRBV28|TRBJ1-4|NA
CASSLLGGGNEKLFF
TGTGCCAGCAGTTTATTAGGCGGCGGGAATGAAAAACTGTTTTTT
>NA|TRBV4-1|TRBJ1-2|NA
CASSQAEGNYYGYTF
TGCGCCAGCAGCCAAGCTGAGGGTAATTACTATGGCTACACCTTC
>NA|TRBV19|TRBJ2-7|TRBD2
CASSISLAGGPYEQYF
TGTGCCAGTAGTATATCCCTAGCGGGAGGGCCTTACGAGCAGTACTTC
>NA|TRBV11-2|TRBJ2-7|NA
CASSLVAGVGEQYF
TGTGCCAGCAGCTTAGTGGCAGGGGTTGGCGAGCAGTACTTC
>NA|TRBV5-6|TRBJ2-1|NA
CASSRVGEQFF
TGTGCCAGCAGCCGGGTGGGTGAGCAGTTCTTC
>NA|TRBV7-9|TRBJ2-2|TRBD2
CASRPSGSNTGELFF
TGTGCCAGCAGACCTAGCGGGAGTAACACCGGGGAGCTGTTTTTT
>NA|TRBV5-1|TRBJ1-3|TRBD1
CASSSGQGAGGNTIYF
TGCGCCAGCAGCAGCGGACAGGGGGCAGGGGGAAACACCATATATTTT
>NA|TRBV6-5|TRBJ2-5|NA
CASRARETQYF
TGTGCCAGCAGAGCCCGGGAGACCCAGTACTTC
>NA|TRBV19|TRBJ1-1|TRBD1
CASANRGDTEAFF
TGTGCCAGCGCCAACAGGGGGGACACTGAAGCTTTCTTT
>few|TRBV6-4|TRBJ2-3|TRBD2
CASSDSTPTSGSADTQYF
TGTGCCAGCAGTGACTCTACCCCGACTAGCGGGAGCGCAGATACGCAGTATTTT
>NA|TRBV15|TRBJ2-2|NA
CATSRDRVNGELFF
TGTGCCACCAGCAGAGACAGGGTTAACGGGGAGCTGTTTTTT
>NA|TRBV5-1|TRBJ2-1|TRBD2
CASSSTSGSYNEQFF
TGCGCCAGCAGCTCCACTAGCGGGTCCTACAATGAGCAGTTCTTC
>NA|TRBV6-5|TRBJ1-3|NA
CASRGQTSGNTIYF
TGTGCCAGCAGAGGACAGACCTCTGGAAACACCATATATTTT
>NA|TRBV6-1|TRBJ2-7|NA
CASSEGHGYEQYF
TGTGCCAGCAGTGAAGGTCACGGCTACGAGCAGTACTTC
>NA|TRBV5-1|TRBJ2-2|TRBD2
CASRPGLAVFTGELFF
TGCGCCAGCCGACCGGGACTAGCGGTTTTCACCGGGGAGCTGTTTTTT
>NA|TRBV28|TRBJ1-2|TRBD1
CASRLPQGANYGYTF
TGTGCCAGCAGGCTCCCACAGGGGGCCAACTATGGCTACACCTTC
>NA|TRBV6-1|TRBJ2-7|TRBD1
CAISRTGGYEQYF
TGTGCCATCTCACGGACAGGGGGATACGAGCAGTACTTC
>NA|TRBV5-6|TRBJ1-5|TRBD1
CASSRGQASNQPQHF
TGTGCCAGCAGCAGAGGACAGGCTAGCAATCAGCCCCAGCATTTT
>NA|TRBV4-1|TRBJ2-2|NA
CASSQVRGAGELFF
TGCGCCAGCAGCCAAGTCCGGGGAGCCGGGGAGCTGTTTTTT
>NA|TRBV5-6|TRBJ2-6|TRBD1
CASSLGWTGLTGANVLTF
TGTGCCAGCAGCTTGGGGTGGACAGGCCTCACTGGGGCCAACGTCCTGACTTTC
>few|TRBV27|TRBJ1-3|NA
CASSFRSGNTIYF
TGTGCCAGCAGTTTCAGGTCTGGAAACACCATATATTTT
>NA|TRBV5-1|TRBJ1-6|TRBD1
CASSSGQGALYNSPLHF
TGCGCCAGCAGCTCCGGACAGGGGGCTCTTTATAATTCACCCCTCCACTTT
>NA|TRBV19|TRBJ2-1|TRBD2
CASSDAGTSHFF
TGTGCCAGTAGCGATGCCGGGACTAGCCACTTCTTC
>few|TRBV10-3|TRBJ1-1|NA
CAISESEVDTEAFF
TGTGCCATCAGTGAGTCTGAGGTGGACACTGAAGCTTTCTTT
>NA|TRBV5-1|TRBJ2-7|TRBD1
CASSLGTGAAEQYF
TGCGCCAGCAGCTTGGGGACAGGGGCCGCCGAGCAGTACTTC
>once|TRBV5-4|TRBJ1-4|NA
CASSRGIVANEKLFF
TGTGCCAGCAGCCGGGGGATCGTAGCTAATGAAAAACTGTTTTTT
>NA|TRBV9|TRBJ1-5|TRBD1
CASSEGQVGQPQHF
TGTGCCAGCAGCGAGGGACAGGTGGGCCAGCCCCAGCATTTT
>few|TRBV6-1|TRBJ1-3|TRBD1
CASRETGGPSGNTIYF
TGTGCCAGCAGGGAAACAGGGGGCCCCTCTGGAAACACCATATATTTT
>NA|TRBV21-1|TRBJ2-1|NA
CASSKVSEEDEQFF
TGTGCCAGCAGCAAAGTAAGCGAGGAGGATGAGCAGTTCTTC
>NA|TRBV5-1|TRBJ2-7|TRBD1
CASNGQGLYEQYF
TGCGCCAGCAACGGACAGGGGCTCTACGAGCAGTACTTC
>NA|TRBV10-3|TRBJ2-1|TRBD2
CAIAGGATGHEQFF
TGTGCCATAGCGGGAGGCGCAACAGGTCATGAGCAGTTCTTC
>NA|TRBV28|TRBJ1-2|NA
CASSLGGYGYTF
TGTGCCAGCAGTTTAGGAGGGTATGGCTACACCTTC
>NA|TRBV6-5|TRBJ1-1|NA
CASSSPGGGNTEAFF
TGTGCCAGCAGCTCACCGGGAGGGGGGAACACTGAAGCTTTCTTT
>NA|TRBV19|TRBJ1-1|NA
CASSIKWGAEAFF
TGTGCCAGTAGTATTAAATGGGGGGCTGAAGCTTTCTTT
>NA|TRBV12-2|TRBJ2-3|NA
CASRLAKGHSSTDTQYF
TGTGCAAGTCGCTTAGCGAAGGGACACTCTAGCACAGATACGCAGTATTTT
>NA|TRBV19|TRBJ2-4|NA
CASSTRKDIQYF
TGTGCCAGTAGTACGCGGAAGGACATTCAGTACTTC